This record concerns one T cell receptor (beta chain) sequence. Its target is unknown. The sample comes from a study of response to subunit inactivated influenza vaccine. Study-level findings and limits: Authors proposed each seasonal influenza vaccination draws in few new T cells.

From the RT-PCR reads, TCRdb called clonotypes with MiXCR, one entry per CDR3 protein. The sample contains roughly 520,000 distinct CDR3 sequences, about 25% of which appear only once. The CDR3 is made up of 15 amino acids. The ends lost 5 bases at V and 8 bases at J; junction bases unmatched: 7. The V and J genes are TRBV12-3 or TRBV12-4 and TRBJ2-1; 12 bases align to TRBD2. Material: CD4+ T cells sorted from PBMCs, obtained 5 days after vaccination. The receptor was isolated from a man aged 50 to 60 who received an inactivated influenza vaccine. CDR3 region: CASSPTSGRSHEQFF. In nucleotides, the CDR3 is TGTGCCAGCAGTCCGACTAGCGGGAGAAGCCATGAGCAGTTCTTC.